The 26 T cell receptor beta chains presented below share a single source sample, sequenced in a study of radiotherapy plus CTLA-4 blockade in lung cancer. The repertoire was sequenced with immunoSEQ multiplex PCR; TCRdb's copy has only in-frame clones and lacks some. The repertoire holds some 96,000 clones, with almost 90% as singletons. Material: peripheral blood, obtained from a patient treated with radiotherapy plus ipilimumab. Source of these receptors: a human donor with non-small cell lung cancer that progressed on radiotherapy plus ipilimumab.

This chain connects TRBV13 to TRBJ2-2, with TRBD2 matching over 9 bases. The CDR3 totals 19 residues. Germline V gene data show CDR1 as PRHDT and CDR2 as FYEKMQ (reference sequence). Trimming took 3 bases from V and 5 from J; bases not matched to a gene: 16. CDR3 region: CASSLAPLTSGEGTGELFF. DNA for the CDR3: TGTGCCAGCAGCTTGGCGCCTCTGACTAGCGGTGAGGGGACCGGGGAGCTGTTTTTT.

The chain carries TRBV11-2 and TRBJ2-7; TRBD1 or TRBD2 may be the D gene (5 bases each). Germline V gene lookup returns CDR1 SGHAT and CDR2 FQNNGV. The CDR3 runs 14 residues. The V end lost 8 bases, the J end lost 7 bases, and 21 bases lay between the germline ends. The CDR3 DNA reads TGTGCCAGCGGGACCGGGACCCCGTCCGCGGAGCAGTACTTC. Its protein is CASGTGTPSAEQYF.

V is TRBV2 and J is TRBJ2-3, with D possibly TRBD2 on 6 matching bases. The CDR3 spans 13 residues. Germline V gene sequence: CDR1 SNHLY, CDR2 FYNNEI. The ends were cut back, 4 bases at V and 3 bases at J, with 8 bases in the middle. CDR3 residues: CASSGGRTDTQYF. CDR3 nucleotide sequence: TGTGCCAGCAGTGGGGGGAGGACAGATACGCAGTATTTT.

This chain's CDR3 is CASSEGEVNQPQHF. The CDR3 DNA reads TGTGCCAGCAGTGAGGGGGAGGTGAATCAGCCCCAGCATTTT. The V call is TRBV25-1, the J call TRBJ1-5; a weak D match, TRBD1 (5 bases). CDR1 is MGHDK and CDR2 is SYGVNS in the germline V gene. The germline V and J ends were trimmed by 3 bases and 4 bases, with 10 bases remaining between them. The CDR3 spans 14 residues.

The V call is TRBV5-1, the J call TRBJ2-3; 8 bases match TRBD1. Germline values: CDR1 SGHRS, CDR2 YFSETQ. The CDR3 runs 16 residues. V was clipped by 0 bases and J by 2 bases; unmatched bases: 5. The CDR3 is CASSLGDRGPTDTQYF. In DNA, the CDR3 is TGCGCCAGCAGCTTGGGTGACAGGGGCCCCACAGATACGCAGTATTTT.

The genes are TRBV14 and TRBJ2-3; the match to TRBD2 covers 7 bases. V shed 0 bases, J shed 5 bases, and the junction held 11 bases outside the gene matches. The germline V gene has CDR1 SGHDN and CDR2 FVKESK. The CDR3 sequence is 17 residues long. The CDR3 sequence: CASSQDRGAGEQDTQYF. The DNA of the CDR3 is TGTGCCAGCAGCCAAGATCGCGGGGCGGGGGAGCAAGATACGCAGTATTTT.

The V call is TRBV7-2, the J call TRBJ2-7, with D perhaps matching TRBD2 (6 bases). Germline V gene data show CDR1 as SGHTA and CDR2 as FQGNSA. The CDR3 consists of 15 residues. V gave up 5 bases and J gave up 1 base, with 15 bases separating them. The chain's CDR3 is CASSRPAAGSYEQYF. As DNA, the CDR3 is TGTGCCAGCAGCCGCCCGGCGGCGGGGTCCTACGAGCAGTACTTC.

The chain is built from TRBV27 and TRBJ2-3, with 9 bases identical to TRBD2. This CDR3 has 15 amino acids. The germline V gene encodes CDR1 MNHEY and CDR2 SMNVEV (reference sequence). J was trimmed by 6 bases and V by 10 bases; bases with no gene match: 14. CDR3 coding DNA: TGTGCCACCATGCCGCCGGGACTAGCAGCGGATACGCAGTATTTT. Translating gives CATMPPGLAADTQYF.

The table lists this clone with a count of one. The rearrangement joins TRBV7-2 to TRBJ1-5; D possibly corresponds to TRBD1 (6 bases). The CDR3 covers 15 residues. The germline V gene encodes CDR1 SGHTA and CDR2 FQGNSA. The V end lost 8 bases, the J end lost 6 bases, and 20 bases lay between the germline ends. CDR3 sequence reads: CASGERQAAGQPQHF. The CDR3 DNA is TGTGCCAGCGGGGAGAGACAGGCGGCTGGTCAGCCCCAGCATTTT.

This chain links TRBV6-1 with TRBJ2-7, with D hard to call. Trimming removed 1 base from V and 3 bases from J, with 7 bases in between. The CDR3 is made up of 13 amino acids. CDR1 and CDR2 (germline): MNHNS, SASEGT. The CDR3 loop is CASSEVQVYEQYF. Here the CDR3 DNA reads TGTGCCAGCAGTGAAGTCCAGGTCTACGAGCAGTACTTC.

The chain links TRBV30 to TRBJ2-1, with D tentatively TRBD2 (5 bases). This CDR3 comprises 14 residues. CDR1 and CDR2 (germline): GTSNPN, SVGIG (reference sequence). V lost 0 bases, J lost 8 bases, and 14 bases lay in between. CDR3 region: CAWSVLVGVYEQFF. CDR3 nucleotide sequence: TGTGCCTGGAGTGTTTTGGTGGGAGTCTATGAGCAGTTCTTC.

The chain uses TRBV11-1 and TRBJ2-1; a weak D match, TRBD2 (6 bases). Germline CDR1 reads SGHAT; CDR2 reads FQDESV (reference sequence). This CDR3 is 15 amino acids long. The V end was cut by 5 bases, the J end by 3 bases, with 14 bases between. As DNA, the CDR3 is TGTGCCAGCAGCCCCGGGACTCTGAACTACAATGAGCAGTTCTTC. Protein product: CASSPGTLNYNEQFF.

The chain recombines TRBV2 with TRBJ2-3; 7 bases align to TRBD1. Germline V gene lookup returns CDR1 SNHLY and CDR2 FYNNEI. Unmatched junction bases numbered 9, after V lost 6 bases and J lost 0 bases. The CDR3 totals 16 residues. CDR3 amino acids: CASSDIGTASTDTQYF. DNA of the CDR3: TGTGCCAGCAGCGATATAGGGACAGCAAGCACAGATACGCAGTATTTT.

V usage is TRBV28 and J usage is TRBJ1-1, with D possibly TRBD1 on 5 matching bases. V was pared by 3 bases and J by 4 bases, with 12 bases between. Germline V CDR1 and CDR2: MDHEN, SYDVKM. The CDR3 is made up of 14 amino acids. The CDR3 spells CASSFRGEATEAFF. Here the CDR3 DNA reads TGTGCCAGCAGTTTTAGAGGGGAAGCCACTGAAGCTTTCTTT. Supplemented by reference TRBV28 and TRBJ1-1, the full variable domain reads DVKVTQSSRYLVKRTGEKVFLECVQDMDHENMFWYRQDPGLGLRLIYFSYDVKMKEKGDIPEGYSVSREKKERFSLILESASTNQTSMYLCASSFRGEATEAFFGQGTRLTVV.

The V call is TRBV6-1, the J call TRBJ2-2; the D gene could be TRBD1 or TRBD2 (5 bases each). The CDR3 contains 15 residues. Germline assignment: CDR1 MNHNS and CDR2 SASEGT. The ends were cut back, 6 bases at V and 0 bases at J, with 11 bases in the middle. CDR3 in DNA: TGTGCCAGCAGGACGGGGACGGCGAACACCGGGGAGCTGTTTTTT. Translated: CASRTGTANTGELFF.

The count of this clone is one. J is TRBJ2-3 and V is TRBV5-1; a weak D match, TRBD1 (6 bases). The V end was cut by 4 bases, the J end by 8 bases, with 11 bases between. The germline V gene has CDR1 SGHRS and CDR2 YFSETQ. The CDR3 is made up of 12 amino acids. As DNA, the CDR3 is TGCGCCAGCAGCGAGACACAGGGTACGCAGTATTTT. Protein: CASSETQGTQYF.

This chain links TRBV11-3 with TRBJ1-1, with no clear D. Germline V gene lookup returns CDR1 SGHNT and CDR2 YENEEA. V lost 5 bases and J lost 4, with 11 bases in between. There are 13 residues in the CDR3. CDR3 DNA: TGTGCCAGCAGCCAGAGGCTGGGCACTGAAGCTTTCTTT. Protein product: CASSQRLGTEAFF.

This clone appeared once. This chain connects TRBV6-5 to TRBJ2-7, with 8 bases lining up with TRBD2. Germline trimming cut 4 bases from V and 6 bases from J; bases unmatched to any gene: 8. In germline, CDR1 is MNHEY, CDR2 SVGAGI. This CDR3 has 14 residues. CDR3 coding DNA: TGTGCCAGCAGTTCCGGGACTAGTCTGCTCGAGCAGTACTTC. Translation: CASSSGTSLLEQYF.

This clone has just one count. The chain uses TRBV4-1 and TRBJ2-1; D tentatively reads TRBD1 or TRBD2 (6 bases each). Trimming took 0 bases from V and 8 from J, leaving 20 bases between them. The CDR3 is 17 amino acids. The germline CDR1 and CDR2 sequences are MGHRA and YSYEKL. This CDR3 is CASSQESRGQVRYEQFF. CDR3 sequence (DNA): TGCGCCAGCAGCCAAGAATCGCGGGGACAAGTACGATATGAGCAGTTCTTC.

The chain combines TRBV9 with TRBJ1-2; perhaps TRBD1 as D (6 bases). With 6 bases removed from V and 4 bases from J, the gap between germline ends came to 16 bases. Germline CDR1 SGDLS, CDR2 YYNGEE. This CDR3 has 14 residues. The CDR3 reads CASTGVGDTYGYTF. For the CDR3, the DNA is TGTGCCAGCACCGGGGTCGGGGACACCTATGGCTACACCTTC.

This clone has only a few counts. The rearrangement uses TRBV27 and TRBJ1-4; tentatively, D is TRBD1 (6 bases). CDR1 is MNHEY and CDR2 is SMNVEV in the germline V gene (reference sequence). This CDR3 comprises 14 residues. Trimming removed 5 bases at V and 4 bases at J, with 11 bases between. The DNA for the CDR3 is TGTGCCAGCAGTCCTCGCAGGGGTAATGAAAAACTGTTTTTT. Translating it yields CASSPRRGNEKLFF.

The rearrangement uses TRBV6-1 and TRBJ2-2; D call uncertain. Deletions cut 7 bases from V and 4 bases from J, with 13 bases between. The CDR3 runs to 14 residues. Germline V gene data show CDR1 as MNHNS and CDR2 as SASEGT. The CDR3 protein is CASKESPTTGELFF. The CDR3 bases are TGTGCCAGCAAAGAGAGCCCGACCACCGGGGAGCTGTTTTTT.

The chain carries TRBV6-1 and TRBJ1-1, with TRBD1 as a possible D gene (5 bases). Germline V gene lookup returns CDR1 MNHNS and CDR2 SASEGT. V was shortened by 7 bases and J by 6 bases, with 18 bases between the two germline ends. This CDR3 comprises 14 residues. This CDR3 reads CASTPVLRDAEAFF. The CDR3 coding sequence is TGTGCCAGCACCCCGGTCCTCAGGGACGCTGAAGCTTTCTTT.

This chain uses TRBV29-1 with TRBJ1-1, with TRBD1 as a possible D gene (5 bases). V lost 4 bases to trimming and J lost 8 bases, with 8 bases between them. The length of the CDR3 is 10 residues. Germline V gives CDR1 SQVTM, CDR2 ANQGSEA. In DNA form, the CDR3 reads TGCAGCGTTGGGGGACCCGAAGCTTTCTTT. Its translation: CSVGGPEAFF.

The chain joins TRBV2 to TRBJ2-3, with D possibly TRBD2 on 6 matching bases. The CDR3 runs 15 residues. V gave up 10 bases and J gave up 5 bases, with 22 bases separating them. The germline V gene has CDR1 SNHLY and CDR2 FYNNEI. The CDR3 is CATDPGLSRGDTQYF. The CDR3, as DNA: TGTGCCACAGACCCGGGACTCTCTCGTGGAGATACGCAGTATTTT.

This clone was recorded once. V and J are TRBV9 and TRBJ2-3; D call uncertain. V lost 3 bases, J lost 4 bases, and 6 bases lay in between. Germline CDR1 SGDLS, CDR2 YYNGEE. The CDR3 is made up of 12 amino acids. CDR3 DNA sequence: TGTGCCAGCAGCGCGGAAGCAGATACGCAGTATTTT. This gives the protein CASSAEADTQYF. Combining the CDR3 with reference TRBV9 and TRBJ2-3 gives the whole variable domain DSGVTQTPKHLITATGQRVTLRCSPRSGDLSVYWYQQSLDQGLQFLIQYYNGEERAKGNILERFSAQQFPDLHSELNLSSLELGDSALYFCASSAEADTQYFGPGTRLTVL.